The sequence of this T cell receptor (beta chain) was determined in a study of T-cell memory formation after mild COVID-19. Study-wide findings and caveats: Confirmation was lacking for SARS-CoV-2 specificity of second-wave clones that peaked on day 37.

Libraries for TCRalpha and TCRbeta carried sample barcodes and unique molecular identifiers via 5'RACE. In TCRdb, the 5' RACE reads were re-called with MiXCR into one record per CDR3 protein. The sample holds roughly 160,000 distinct CDR3 sequences, 11% seen once. CDR3 length: 18 amino acids. J lost 1 base, V lost 2 bases, and 8 bases had no gene match. The germline gives CDR1 DFQATT, CDR2 SNEGSKA (reference sequence). Concerning this clonotype itself: Its antigen is as yet unknown.

The sample comprised PBMCs or a T cell subset sorted from them (not recorded which). The origin of this receptor is a man aged 18 to 30 who had mild COVID-19 (a few samples of this study predate the infection). Cell type and time point are not known. The rearrangement links TRBV20-1 to TRBJ2-3; 14 nucleotides agree with TRBD2. CDR3 coding DNA: TGCAGTGCTAGACCGGGACTAGCGGGGGCCTCTGGCACAGATACGCAGTATTTT. Its translation is CSARPGLAGASGTDTQYF.